The entry that follows covers one T cell receptor beta chain sequence. Original processing notes: Researchers report that nucleated cell counts were estimated from reference gene primer amplification. Data came from immunoSEQ multiplex PCR; TCRdb stores just in-frame clones and leaves some out. V, J and clone size are those of that table, while D and trimming were read from the DNA. The table lists more than 95,000 clones, around 81% of them singletons. This sample was taken from a study of blood T cell repertoires in COVID-19. Study as a whole: In each case, the material was cDNA or gDNA derived from T cells, B-cell-depleted T cells, or PBMCs.

Trimming stripped 0 bases from V and 7 bases from J, with 17 bases between. Per germline, CDR1 SGHRS and CDR2 YFSETQ. This CDR3 is built from 15 residues. This receptor was taken from a woman aged 45-65 years with acute or convalescent COVID-19. Sequencing input: peripheral blood. V gene TRBV5-1 combines with J gene TRBJ2-7, with D possibly being TRBD1 (6 bases). The CDR3 protein is CASSLALGALGEQYF. As DNA, the CDR3 is TGCGCCAGCAGCTTGGCCCTGGGGGCGCTGGGGGAGCAGTACTTC.